This T cell receptor (beta chain) stems from a study of beta chain features in type 1 diabetes. Findings of the study overall: Reads derived from cDNA could over-represent cells showing high TCR expression. TCRB CDR3s were moderately but significantly shorter in Type 1 diabetes patients in all four CD4+ subsets.

There are 16 residues in the CDR3. The germline V gene has CDR1 SNHLY and CDR2 FYNNEI. The V and J ends lost 6 bases and 2 bases respectively, with 20 bases between them. cDNA synthesis used the whole RNA isolate, giving expressed TCRB sequences. Regulatory, naive and central memory T cell samples averaged around 3.6 million reads. TCRdb keeps only in-frame clones here, not all; method: immunoSEQ multiplex PCR. This sample carries a few hundred thousand clones, 12% to 15% of them seen once, and the ten largest clones take approximately 6.7%. This clone appeared a few times. Its antigen is not known. The gene calls are TRBV2 and TRBJ2-7; TRBD2 might be the D (7 bases). Sequencing used central memory CD4+ T cells from blood. The sequence was obtained from a man aged 25 to 40 in good health. The CDR3 reads CASSDRSSGDTYEQYV. CDR3 bases: TGTGCCAGCAGCGACAGGTCTAGCGGAGATACCTACGAGCAGTACGTC.